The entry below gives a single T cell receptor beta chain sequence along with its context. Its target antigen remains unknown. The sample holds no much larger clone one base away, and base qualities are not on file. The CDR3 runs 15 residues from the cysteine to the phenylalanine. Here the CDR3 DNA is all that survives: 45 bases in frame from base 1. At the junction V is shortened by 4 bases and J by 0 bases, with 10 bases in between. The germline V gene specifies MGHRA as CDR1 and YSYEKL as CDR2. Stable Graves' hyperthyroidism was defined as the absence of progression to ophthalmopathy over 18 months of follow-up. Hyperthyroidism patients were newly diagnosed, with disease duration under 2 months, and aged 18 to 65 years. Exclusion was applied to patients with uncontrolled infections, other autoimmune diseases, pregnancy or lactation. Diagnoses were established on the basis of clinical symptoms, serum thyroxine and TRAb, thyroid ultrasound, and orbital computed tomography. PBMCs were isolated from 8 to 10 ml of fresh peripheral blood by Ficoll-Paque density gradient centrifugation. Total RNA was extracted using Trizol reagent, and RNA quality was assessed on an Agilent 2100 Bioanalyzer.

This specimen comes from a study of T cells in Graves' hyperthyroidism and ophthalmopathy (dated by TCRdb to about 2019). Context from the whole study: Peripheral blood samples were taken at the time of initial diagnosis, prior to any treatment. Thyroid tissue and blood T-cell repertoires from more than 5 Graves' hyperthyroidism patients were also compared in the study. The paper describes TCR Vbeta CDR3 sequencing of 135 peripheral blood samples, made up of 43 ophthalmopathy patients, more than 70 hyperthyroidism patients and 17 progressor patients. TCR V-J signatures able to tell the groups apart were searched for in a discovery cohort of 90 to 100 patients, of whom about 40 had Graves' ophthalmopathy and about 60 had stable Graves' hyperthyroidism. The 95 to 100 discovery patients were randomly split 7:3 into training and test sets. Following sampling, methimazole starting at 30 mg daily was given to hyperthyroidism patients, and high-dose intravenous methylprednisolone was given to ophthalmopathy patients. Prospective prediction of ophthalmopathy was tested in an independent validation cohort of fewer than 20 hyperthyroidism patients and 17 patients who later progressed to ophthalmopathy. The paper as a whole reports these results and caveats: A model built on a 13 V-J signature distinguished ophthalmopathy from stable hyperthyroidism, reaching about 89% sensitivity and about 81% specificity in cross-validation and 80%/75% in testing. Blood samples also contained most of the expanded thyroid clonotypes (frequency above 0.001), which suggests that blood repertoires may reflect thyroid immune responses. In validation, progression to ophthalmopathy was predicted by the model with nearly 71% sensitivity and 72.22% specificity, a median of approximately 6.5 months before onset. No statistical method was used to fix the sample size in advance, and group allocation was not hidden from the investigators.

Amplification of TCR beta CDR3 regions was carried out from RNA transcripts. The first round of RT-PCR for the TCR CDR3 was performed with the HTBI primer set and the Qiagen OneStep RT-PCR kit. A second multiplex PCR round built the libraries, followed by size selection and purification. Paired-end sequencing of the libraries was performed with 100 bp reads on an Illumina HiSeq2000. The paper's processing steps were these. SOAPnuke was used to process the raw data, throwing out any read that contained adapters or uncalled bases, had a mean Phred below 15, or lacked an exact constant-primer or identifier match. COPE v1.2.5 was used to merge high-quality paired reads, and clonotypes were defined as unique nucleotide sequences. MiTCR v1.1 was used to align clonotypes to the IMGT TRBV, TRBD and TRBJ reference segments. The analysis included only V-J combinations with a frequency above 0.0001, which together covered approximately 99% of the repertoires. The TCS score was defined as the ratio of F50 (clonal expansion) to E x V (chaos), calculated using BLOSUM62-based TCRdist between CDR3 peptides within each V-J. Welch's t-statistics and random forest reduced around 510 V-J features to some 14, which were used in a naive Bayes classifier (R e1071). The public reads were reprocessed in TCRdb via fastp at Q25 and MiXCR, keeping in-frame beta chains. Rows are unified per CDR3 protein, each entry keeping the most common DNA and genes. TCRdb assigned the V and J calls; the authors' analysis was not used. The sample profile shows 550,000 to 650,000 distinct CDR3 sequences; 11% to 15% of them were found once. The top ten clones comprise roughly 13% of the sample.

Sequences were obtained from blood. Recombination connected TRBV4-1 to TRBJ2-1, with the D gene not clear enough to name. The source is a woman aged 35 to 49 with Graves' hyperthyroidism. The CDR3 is CASSPYKSSYNEQFF. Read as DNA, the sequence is TGCGCCAGCAGCCCCTACAAGAGCTCCTACAATGAGCAGTTCTTC.